The clone carrying this T cell receptor (beta chain) was counted many times. Germline assignment: CDR1 MNHNS and CDR2 SASEGT. CDR3 length equals 15 residues. V was shortened by 1 base and J by 3 bases, with 10 bases between the two germline ends. Genomic DNA yielded TCR beta CDR3, amplified by two-round multiplex PCR. Each TRBV and TRBJ gene had its own primer in the first PCR round. TCRdb reprocessed the multiplex PCR reads via MiXCR and lists one record per CDR3 protein. Of about 34,000 distinct CDR3 sequences detected, 34% appear once; the ten largest clones hold 16%. This record comes from a study of prognosis after radiotherapy for stage I lung cancer. Study-wide background: Radiotherapy used SBRT, divided into 3 to 5 fractions and reaching a biologically effective dose of at least 100 Gy.

Sample collection consisted of about 6 milliliters of peripheral blood drawn at each of two time points. The sequenced sample was PBMCs, obtained before or after stereotactic body radiation therapy (not recorded which). The chain couples TRBV6-1 to TRBJ2-1, with a possible D match to TRBD2 (6 bases). This TCR derives from a donor of 50 years or more with non-small cell lung cancer. The CDR3 DNA is TGTGCCAGCAGTGAAGTCGAGGACTACTACAATGAGCAGTTCTTC. This codes for CASSEVEDYYNEQFF.